This section outlines one TCR beta chain sequence together with its context. Its antigen is still unknown. The data stem from a study of T cell responses to AZD1222 COVID-19 vaccine. Study summary: Investigators merged groups given second doses at roughly 4 or roughly 12 weeks. The study, taken as a whole, reports: Seropositive at baseline were only a handful of AZD1222 recipients. Spike was spanned by vaccine-associated CD4 TCRs, which were dominant at 160-218 and 743-854.

Sequencing used immunoSEQ multiplex PCR; TCRdb keeps in-frame clones, though not all of them. The repertoire holds around 100,000 clones, with almost 90% as singletons. The CDR3 runs to 12 residues. The V end lost 4 bases, the J end lost 7 bases, and 8 bases lay between the germline ends. Germline CDR1 reads SNHLY; CDR2 reads FYNNEI. The V and J genes are TRBV2 and TRBJ1-5; no clear D gene. The sequencing used peripheral blood, collected on day 0 of AZD1222 vaccination. The TCR was taken from an adult in good health. The CDR3 loop reads CASSVLGQPQHF. As DNA, the CDR3 is TGTGCCAGCAGTGTCCTTGGGCAGCCCCAGCATTTT.